The clone carrying this T cell receptor (beta chain) was seen just once. Its target is unknown. The data were obtained in a study of shared clonotypes between healthy human individuals. General study points: Some clonotypes were shared by all four sorted-subset donors, while others were not shared. The non-shared ones had lower generation probabilities than the shared ones.

Measured with immunoSEQ multiplex PCR; TCRdb has only the in-frame clones, and not every one. The sample consists of about 2.5 million clones, under 95% of them appearing once. Researchers partitioned CD4+ cells into CD45RA+ naive and CD45RA-negative memory subsets. The V gene's germline CDR1 is SGHRS and CDR2 YFSETQ. The V end lost 0 bases, the J end lost 0 bases, and 10 bases lay between the germline ends. The CDR3 covers 17 residues. The TCR originated in a man aged 18-30 years in good health. Some clones in this sample may be carry-over from other donors' samples. Sequenced: naive CD4+ T cells from PBMCs. The subset was: CD45RA+ positively selected. This chain links TRBV5-1 with TRBJ1-6; D is ambiguous. The CDR3 region has the DNA TGCGCCAGCAGCTTGGGAGGCCGCGACTCCTATAATTCACCCCTCCACTTT. This translates into CASSLGGRDSYNSPLHF.